This is a list of T cell receptor beta chains from one sample in a study of blood T cell repertoires in COVID-19. Only in-frame clones appear in the TCRdb table, and some are missing; sequencing was by immunoSEQ multiplex PCR. The sample carries 220,000 or so clones, 92% recorded once. The source material was peripheral blood. Receptors originate from a man aged 55 to 70 with COVID-19, enrolled during active disease. Each CDR3 is given with its conserved first and last residue. The order of the fields is CDR3 length, J gene, clone size, D gene, V gene, CDR3 protein, CDR3 DNA. The D gene is left open where the match is weak. The size field is filled for only some rows; it gives once, few, many or a size class.

17 TRBJ1-1 - TRBD1 TRBV20-1 CSASGTGGGSYRDEAFF TGCAGTGCTAGTGGGACAGGGGGCGGATCCTACCGGGATGAAGCTTTCTTT
15 TRBJ2-7 - TRBD1 TRBV28 CASSSGTGFPYEQYF TGTGCCAGCAGCTCCGGGACAGGGTTCCCCTACGAGCAGTACTTC
13 TRBJ1-1 - - TRBV7-8 CASSLRRNTEAFF TGTGCCAGCAGCTTGAGGAGAAACACTGAAGCTTTCTTT
16 TRBJ2-7 - TRBD1 TRBV11-3 CASSAEPGQGAAEQYF TGTGCCAGCAGCGCTGAACCGGGACAGGGGGCGGCCGAGCAGTACTTC
14 TRBJ1-1 - - TRBV12-5 CASGLGQTNTEAFF TGTGCTAGTGGTTTGGGACAAACGAACACTGAAGCTTTCTTT
15 TRBJ2-7 - - TRBV6-6 CASSYSDREGDEQYF TGTGCCAGCAGTTACTCGGATAGGGAAGGGGACGAGCAGTACTTC
10 TRBJ2-7 - - TRBV5-1 CASSLAPQYF TGCGCCAGCAGCTTGGCTCCGCAGTACTTC
16 TRBJ2-4 - TRBD2 TRBV19 CASSIGAGGTKNIQYF TGTGCCAGTAGTATAGGAGCGGGAGGTACCAAAAACATTCAGTACTTC
13 TRBJ1-2 - - TRBV2 CASSAAQGFGYTF TGTGCCAGCAGTGCCGCCCAGGGGTTTGGCTACACCTTC
12 TRBJ2-7 - - TRBV6-2/TRBV6-3 CASSSWASEQYF TGTGCCAGCAGTTCGTGGGCCTCCGAGCAGTACTTC
14 TRBJ2-7 - TRBD1 TRBV28 CASSWGTGSYEQYF TGTGCCAGCAGTTGGGGGACAGGCTCCTACGAGCAGTACTTC
14 TRBJ2-2 - - TRBV6-2/TRBV6-3 CASSLGGNTGELFF TGTGCCAGCAGCCTCGGGGGGAACACCGGGGAGCTGTTTTTT
17 TRBJ2-6 - - TRBV5-1 CASSLIQGGSGANVLTF TGCGCCAGCAGTCTGATCCAGGGCGGATCTGGGGCCAACGTCCTGACTTTC
15 TRBJ2-5 once - TRBV11-1 CASSLVGQIGETQYF TGTGCCAGCAGCTTAGTCGGACAGATAGGGGAGACCCAGTACTTC
12 TRBJ1-2 - - TRBV3-1/TRBV3-2 CASSQESVGYTF TGTGCCAGCAGCCAAGAATCGGTTGGCTACACCTTC
16 TRBJ2-3 - TRBD1 TRBV6-2/TRBV6-3 CASSYHRQGAKDTQYF TGTGCCAGCAGTTACCATAGACAGGGGGCAAAAGATACGCAGTATTTT
16 TRBJ2-3 - TRBD2 TRBV27 CASSTGLAGWRDTQYF TGTGCCAGCAGTACGGGACTAGCGGGATGGAGGGATACGCAGTATTTT
13 TRBJ2-7 - - TRBV7-8 CASRMTGVYEQYF TGTGCCAGCAGGATGACAGGAGTTTACGAGCAGTACTTC
16 TRBJ2-2 - TRBD1 TRBV7-9 CASSSRQGQNTGELFF TGTGCCAGCAGCTCGAGACAGGGTCAGAACACCGGGGAGCTGTTTTTT
14 TRBJ2-2 - - TRBV6-2/TRBV6-3 CASSYSGRTGELFF TGTGCCAGCAGTTACTCGGGCCGTACCGGGGAGCTGTTTTTT
19 TRBJ2-6 - - TRBV19 CASRKNRGRVSSGANVLTF TGTGCCAGTAGGAAGAACAGGGGGAGGGTTTCCTCTGGGGCCAACGTCCTGACTTTC
13 TRBJ1-2 once - TRBV7-2 CASSLVGGEGYTF TGTGCCAGCAGCTTAGTGGGAGGGGAGGGCTACACCTTC